The clone carrying this T cell receptor beta chain was observed at least ten times. Time point: patch test 1, 2 weeks after DPC sensitization. Treatment defined: therapeutic diphenylcyclopropenone sensitization with weekly scalp DPC. TCRdb re-derived calls from the RACE reads in MiXCR, one entry per CDR3 protein. This sample has 75,000 to 95,000 distinct CDR3 sequences, with about 11% found just once. This sample is drawn from a study of human T cells and chemical hapten exposure. At the level of the study: The patients were mostly female; they had alopecia areata, totalis or universalis. Minor volume differences among pooled libraries chiefly drove per-sample TCR yield variation.

J was trimmed by 2 bases and V by 6 bases; bases with no gene match: 16. Germline V gene lookup returns CDR1 SEHNR and CDR2 FQNEAQ (reference sequence). The CDR3 is 19 amino acids. This receptor was identified in a woman aged 60-70 years with alopecia areata. Some clones in this sample may be carry-over from other donors' samples. Here the sequenced sample was whole blood, taken in connection with sensitization to the hapten diphenylcyclopropenone (DPC). This chain joins TRBV7-9 and TRBJ2-3; 11 bases fit TRBD2. The CDR3 reads CASRRRRALAGAVTDTQYF. CDR3 nucleotide sequence: TGTGCCAGCAGAAGACGCCGCGCACTAGCGGGGGCCGTCACAGATACGCAGTATTTT.